The rows below give T cell receptor beta chains drawn from one sample of a study of blood T cell repertoires in COVID-19. The method was immunoSEQ multiplex PCR; TCRdb's version includes in-frame clones alone and lacks a portion of them. This sample has about 180,000 clones, with 70% to 90% found just once. The sequencing input was peripheral blood. These receptors originate from a man in his forties or fifties with active or convalescent COVID-19. Each CDR3 is given with its conserved first and last residue. A D gene is named only where the DNA matches it firmly. The size field is filled for only some rows; it gives once, few, many or a size class.

d_gene: .; j_gene: TRBJ1-1; v_gene: TRBV4-1; len: 15; abundance: .; CDR3nt: TGCGCCAGCAGCCTATCAGGAGGAATGAACACTGAAGCTTTCTTT; CDR3aa: CASSLSGGMNTEAFF
d_gene: TRBD1; j_gene: TRBJ1-4; v_gene: TRBV5-1; len: 14; abundance: .; CDR3nt: TGCGCCAGCAGCTCCGGGACAGATAATGAAAAACTGTTTTTT; CDR3aa: CASSSGTDNEKLFF
d_gene: .; j_gene: TRBJ1-2; v_gene: TRBV23-1; len: 16; abundance: .; CDR3nt: TGCGCCAACTGCTTACTACGTGGCGGCAGAGTCTATGGCTACACCTTC; CDR3aa: CANCLLRGGRVYGYTF
d_gene: .; j_gene: TRBJ1-1; v_gene: TRBV4-1; len: 15; abundance: .; CDR3nt: TGCGCCAGCAGCCAAAGCGGGGGTATGAACACTGAAGCTTTCTTT; CDR3aa: CASSQSGGMNTEAFF
d_gene: .; j_gene: TRBJ1-5; v_gene: TRBV24-1; len: 14; abundance: .; CDR3nt: TGTGCCACCAGTGACCCTTGGACAGATCAGCCCCAGCATTTT; CDR3aa: CATSDPWTDQPQHF
d_gene: .; j_gene: TRBJ1-4; v_gene: TRBV18; len: 15; abundance: .; CDR3nt: TGTGCCAGCTCACCTGGTACAGGAGCTAATGAAAAACTGTTTTTT; CDR3aa: CASSPGTGANEKLFF
d_gene: .; j_gene: TRBJ1-1; v_gene: TRBV29-1; len: 13; abundance: once; CDR3nt: TGCAGCGTCGCCGGACTGCCGGGGGCTGAAGCTTTCTTT; CDR3aa: CSVAGLPGAEAFF
d_gene: TRBD1; j_gene: TRBJ2-5; v_gene: TRBV28; len: 15; abundance: .; CDR3nt: TGTGCCAGCAGTTTGAAGACAGGGTACCAAGAGACCCAGTACTTC; CDR3aa: CASSLKTGYQETQYF
d_gene: .; j_gene: TRBJ2-7; v_gene: TRBV7-9; len: 14; abundance: .; CDR3nt: TGTGCCAGCAGCCCGGATGCGTGGGCCCACGAGCAGTACTTC; CDR3aa: CASSPDAWAHEQYF
d_gene: TRBD2; j_gene: TRBJ2-2; v_gene: TRBV4-3; len: 14; abundance: .; CDR3nt: TGCGCCAGCGGTCCAGGCGGGGGACCCGGGGAGCTGTTTTTT; CDR3aa: CASGPGGGPGELFF
d_gene: TRBD2; j_gene: TRBJ2-5; v_gene: TRBV4-2; len: 16; abundance: .; CDR3nt: TGTGCCAGCAGCCAAGTTCCAGCGGGGGGTCAAGAGACCCAGTACTTC; CDR3aa: CASSQVPAGGQETQYF
d_gene: .; j_gene: TRBJ2-5; v_gene: TRBV7-8; len: 14; abundance: .; CDR3nt: TGTGCCAGCAACCTACAGGGCCCCCGAGAGACCCAGTACTTC; CDR3aa: CASNLQGPRETQYF
d_gene: TRBD1; j_gene: TRBJ2-7; v_gene: TRBV5-8; len: 15; abundance: .; CDR3nt: TGTGCCAGCAGCTTCGGGACAGGGGACCGCTACGAGCAGTACTTC; CDR3aa: CASSFGTGDRYEQYF
d_gene: TRBD1; j_gene: TRBJ1-2; v_gene: TRBV3-1/TRBV3-2; len: 15; abundance: .; CDR3nt: TGTGCCAGCAGCCAAGGAACCGGGACAGGGAACGGCTACACCTTC; CDR3aa: CASSQGTGTGNGYTF
d_gene: .; j_gene: TRBJ1-2; v_gene: TRBV11-2; len: 12; abundance: .; CDR3nt: TGTGCCAGCAGCTCTGAGGGCCTCGGCTACACCTTC; CDR3aa: CASSSEGLGYTF
d_gene: TRBD2; j_gene: TRBJ2-7; v_gene: TRBV6-2/TRBV6-3; len: 15; abundance: .; CDR3nt: TGTGCCAGCAGTCCCCTGGGGTTAGCGGGGGACGAGCAGTACTTC; CDR3aa: CASSPLGLAGDEQYF
d_gene: TRBD1; j_gene: TRBJ1-2; v_gene: TRBV9; len: 15; abundance: .; CDR3nt: TGTGCCAGCAGCGAGGGACAGGCCTACATCTATGGCTACACCTTC; CDR3aa: CASSEGQAYIYGYTF
d_gene: .; j_gene: TRBJ1-3; v_gene: TRBV4-1; len: 17; abundance: .; CDR3nt: TGCGCCAGCAGCGCCCTATCAATCCCAGGGGTTGGAAACACCATATATTTT; CDR3aa: CASSALSIPGVGNTIYF
d_gene: .; j_gene: TRBJ1-5; v_gene: TRBV7-9; len: 14; abundance: .; CDR3nt: TGTGCCAGCAGCTTATTAGGGCGGGATCAGCCCCAGCATTTT; CDR3aa: CASSLLGRDQPQHF
d_gene: .; j_gene: TRBJ1-1; v_gene: TRBV2; len: 14; abundance: .; CDR3nt: TGTGCCAGCAGTGAACGGGGGGCGGGAACTGAAGCTTTCTTT; CDR3aa: CASSERGAGTEAFF
d_gene: .; j_gene: TRBJ2-7; v_gene: TRBV6-5; len: 15; abundance: once; CDR3nt: TGTGCCAGCAGGATCGACACCCTGGGAGGCTACGAGCAGTACTTC; CDR3aa: CASRIDTLGGYEQYF